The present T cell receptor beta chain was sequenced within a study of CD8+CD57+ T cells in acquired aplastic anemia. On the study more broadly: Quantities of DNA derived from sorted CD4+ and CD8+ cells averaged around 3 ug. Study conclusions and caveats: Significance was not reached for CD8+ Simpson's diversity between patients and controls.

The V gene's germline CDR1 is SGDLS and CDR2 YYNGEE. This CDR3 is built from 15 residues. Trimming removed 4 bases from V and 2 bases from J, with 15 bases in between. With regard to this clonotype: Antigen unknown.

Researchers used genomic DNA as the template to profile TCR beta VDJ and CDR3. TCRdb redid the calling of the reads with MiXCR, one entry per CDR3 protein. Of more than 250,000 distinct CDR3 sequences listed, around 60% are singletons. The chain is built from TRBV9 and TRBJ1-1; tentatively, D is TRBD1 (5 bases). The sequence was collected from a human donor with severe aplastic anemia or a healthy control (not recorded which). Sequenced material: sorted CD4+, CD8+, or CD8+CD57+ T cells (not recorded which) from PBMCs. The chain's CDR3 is CASSLGAGINTEAFF. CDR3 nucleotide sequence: TGTGCCAGCAGCCTAGGGGCGGGGATCAACACTGAAGCTTTCTTT.